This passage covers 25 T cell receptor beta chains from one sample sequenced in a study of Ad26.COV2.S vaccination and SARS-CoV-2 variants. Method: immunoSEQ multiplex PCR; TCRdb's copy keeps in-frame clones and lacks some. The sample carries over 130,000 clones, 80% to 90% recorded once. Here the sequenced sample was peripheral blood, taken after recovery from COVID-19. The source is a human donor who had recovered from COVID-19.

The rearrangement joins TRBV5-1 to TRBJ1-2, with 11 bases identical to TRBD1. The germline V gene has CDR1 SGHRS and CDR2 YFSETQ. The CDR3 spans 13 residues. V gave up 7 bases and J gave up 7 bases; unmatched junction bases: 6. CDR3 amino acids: CASRGQGAFGYTF. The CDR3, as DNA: TGCGCCAGCCGCGGACAGGGGGCTTTTGGCTACACCTTC.

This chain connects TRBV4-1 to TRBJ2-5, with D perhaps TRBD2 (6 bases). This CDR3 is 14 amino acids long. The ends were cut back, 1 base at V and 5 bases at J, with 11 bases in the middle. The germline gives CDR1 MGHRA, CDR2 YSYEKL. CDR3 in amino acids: CASSQVTSRETQYF. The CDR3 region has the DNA TGCGCCAGCAGCCAAGTTACTAGCCGGGAGACCCAGTACTTC.

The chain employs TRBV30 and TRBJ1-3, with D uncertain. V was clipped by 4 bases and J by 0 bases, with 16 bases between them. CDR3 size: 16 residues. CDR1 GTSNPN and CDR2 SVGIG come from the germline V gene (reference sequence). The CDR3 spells CAWKMSRQNSGNTIYF. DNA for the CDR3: TGTGCCTGGAAAATGTCCCGGCAGAACTCTGGAAACACCATATATTTT.

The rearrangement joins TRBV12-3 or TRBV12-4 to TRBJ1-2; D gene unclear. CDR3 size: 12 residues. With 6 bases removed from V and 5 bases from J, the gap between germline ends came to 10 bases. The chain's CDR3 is CASSLGLYGYTF. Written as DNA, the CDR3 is TGTGCCAGCAGCCTGGGCCTTTATGGCTACACCTTC.

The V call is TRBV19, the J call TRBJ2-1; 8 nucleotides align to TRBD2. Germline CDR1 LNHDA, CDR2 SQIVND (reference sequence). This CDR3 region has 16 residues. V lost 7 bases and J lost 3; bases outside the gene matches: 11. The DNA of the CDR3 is TGTGCCAGTAAAACTAAGGCGGGGGGTATCTACAATGAGCAGTTCTTC. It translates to CASKTKAGGIYNEQFF.

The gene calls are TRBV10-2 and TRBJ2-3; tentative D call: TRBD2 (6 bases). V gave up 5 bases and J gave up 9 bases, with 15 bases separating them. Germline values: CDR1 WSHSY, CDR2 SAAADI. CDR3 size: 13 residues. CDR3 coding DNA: TGCGCCAGCAGTCCCCTGGGGGGTGGCACGCAGTATTTT. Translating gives CASSPLGGGTQYF.

As DNA, the CDR3 is TGTGCCAGCAGCTTAGAAGGGGAGGGACGAGTGGGTGAGCAGTTCTTC. This sequence encodes CASSLEGEGRVGEQFF. The gene calls are TRBV7-6 and TRBJ2-1; 7 positions agree with TRBD2. Per the germline V gene, CDR1 is SGHVS and CDR2 is FNYEAQ. The J segment lost 9 bases and the V segment lost 1 base, leaving 12 bases of the junction unmatched. This CDR3 spans 16 amino acids.

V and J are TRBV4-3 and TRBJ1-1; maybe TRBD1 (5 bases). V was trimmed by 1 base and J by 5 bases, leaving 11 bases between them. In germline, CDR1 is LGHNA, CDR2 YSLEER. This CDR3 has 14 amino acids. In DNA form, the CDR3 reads TGCGCCAGCAGCCAAGTAGGGACCGAGACTGAAGCTTTCTTT. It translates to CASSQVGTETEAFF.

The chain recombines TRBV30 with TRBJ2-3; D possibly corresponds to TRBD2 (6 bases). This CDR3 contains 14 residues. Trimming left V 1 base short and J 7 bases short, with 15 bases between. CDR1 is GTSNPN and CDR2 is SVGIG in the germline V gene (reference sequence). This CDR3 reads CAWSDRLGRNTQYF. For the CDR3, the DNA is TGTGCCTGGAGTGACAGACTAGGGAGGAATACGCAGTATTTT. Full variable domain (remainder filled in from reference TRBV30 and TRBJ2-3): SQTIHQWPATLVQPVGSPLSLECTVEGTSNPNLYWYRQAAGRGLQLLFYSVGIGQISSEVPQNLSASRPQDRQFILSSKKLLLSDSGFYLCAWSDRLGRNTQYFGPGTRLTVL.

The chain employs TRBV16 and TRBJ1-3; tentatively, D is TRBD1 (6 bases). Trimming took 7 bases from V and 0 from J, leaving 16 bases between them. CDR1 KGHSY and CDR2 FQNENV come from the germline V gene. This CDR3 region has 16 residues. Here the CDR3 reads CASIMDRALSGNTIYF. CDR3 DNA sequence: TGTGCCAGCATCATGGACAGAGCCCTCTCTGGAAACACCATATATTTT.

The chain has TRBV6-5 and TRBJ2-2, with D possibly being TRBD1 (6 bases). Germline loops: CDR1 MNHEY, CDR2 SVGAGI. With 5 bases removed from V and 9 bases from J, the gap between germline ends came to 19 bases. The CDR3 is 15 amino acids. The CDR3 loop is CASSLDRTMRWELFF. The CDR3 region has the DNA TGTGCCAGCAGTCTGGACAGAACGATGCGCTGGGAGCTGTTTTTT.

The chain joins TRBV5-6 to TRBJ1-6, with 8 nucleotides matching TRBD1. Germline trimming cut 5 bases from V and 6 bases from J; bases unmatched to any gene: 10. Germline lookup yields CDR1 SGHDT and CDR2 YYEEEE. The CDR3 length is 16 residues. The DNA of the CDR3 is TGTGCCAGCAGGCTCGGGACAGGTTGGAGTAATTCACCCCTCCACTTT. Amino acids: CASRLGTGWSNSPLHF.

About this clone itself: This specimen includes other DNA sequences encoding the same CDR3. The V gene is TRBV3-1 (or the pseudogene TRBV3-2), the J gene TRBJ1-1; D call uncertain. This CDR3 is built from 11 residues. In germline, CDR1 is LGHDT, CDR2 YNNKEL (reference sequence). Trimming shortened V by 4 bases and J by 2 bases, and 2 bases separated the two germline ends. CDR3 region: CASSRNTEAFF. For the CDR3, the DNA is TGTGCCAGCAGCCGAAACACTGAAGCTTTCTTT.

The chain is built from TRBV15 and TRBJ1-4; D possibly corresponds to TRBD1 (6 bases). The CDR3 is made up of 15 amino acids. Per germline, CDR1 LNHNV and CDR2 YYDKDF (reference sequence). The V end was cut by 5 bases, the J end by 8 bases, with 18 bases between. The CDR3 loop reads CATSQSQGLGEKLFF. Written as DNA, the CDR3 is TGTGCCACCAGCCAGTCTCAGGGGCTCGGGGAAAAACTGTTTTTT.

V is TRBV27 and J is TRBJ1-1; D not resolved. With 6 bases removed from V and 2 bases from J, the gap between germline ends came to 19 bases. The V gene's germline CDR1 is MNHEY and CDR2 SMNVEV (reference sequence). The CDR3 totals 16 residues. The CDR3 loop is CASSRTAVRGNTEAFF. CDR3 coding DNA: TGTGCCAGCAGCAGGACTGCCGTCCGGGGTAACACTGAAGCTTTCTTT.

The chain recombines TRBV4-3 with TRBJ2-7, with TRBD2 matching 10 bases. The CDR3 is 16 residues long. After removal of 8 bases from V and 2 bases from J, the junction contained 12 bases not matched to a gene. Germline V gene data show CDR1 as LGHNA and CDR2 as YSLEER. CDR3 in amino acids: CASAGSLAGGPYEQYF. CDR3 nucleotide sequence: TGCGCCAGCGCCGGGTCCTTAGCGGGGGGCCCCTACGAGCAGTACTTC.

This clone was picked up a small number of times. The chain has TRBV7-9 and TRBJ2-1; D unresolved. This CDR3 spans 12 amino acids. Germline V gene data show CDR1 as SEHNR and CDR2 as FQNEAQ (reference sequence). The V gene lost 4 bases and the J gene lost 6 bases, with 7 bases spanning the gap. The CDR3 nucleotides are TGTGCCAGCAGCTCTCCGGGCAATGAGCAGTTCTTC. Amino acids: CASSSPGNEQFF.

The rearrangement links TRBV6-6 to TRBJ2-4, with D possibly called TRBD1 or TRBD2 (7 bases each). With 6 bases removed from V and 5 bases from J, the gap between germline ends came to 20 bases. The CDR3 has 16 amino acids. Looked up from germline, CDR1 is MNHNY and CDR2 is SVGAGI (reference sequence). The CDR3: CASSQGGALIENIQYF. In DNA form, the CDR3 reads TGTGCCAGCAGCCAGGGGGGGGCCCTGATAGAAAACATTCAGTACTTC.

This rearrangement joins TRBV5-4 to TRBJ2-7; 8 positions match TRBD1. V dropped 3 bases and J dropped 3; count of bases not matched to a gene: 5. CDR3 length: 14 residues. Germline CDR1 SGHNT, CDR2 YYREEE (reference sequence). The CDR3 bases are TGTGCCAGCAGCTCAGGGACAGGCCGCTACGAGCAGTACTTC. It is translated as CASSSGTGRYEQYF.

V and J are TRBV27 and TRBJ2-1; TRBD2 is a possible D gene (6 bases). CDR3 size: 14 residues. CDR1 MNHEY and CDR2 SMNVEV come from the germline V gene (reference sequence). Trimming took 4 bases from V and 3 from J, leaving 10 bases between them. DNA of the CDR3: TGTGCCAGCAGTTATAGCGGATACTACAATGAGCAGTTCTTC. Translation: CASSYSGYYNEQFF.

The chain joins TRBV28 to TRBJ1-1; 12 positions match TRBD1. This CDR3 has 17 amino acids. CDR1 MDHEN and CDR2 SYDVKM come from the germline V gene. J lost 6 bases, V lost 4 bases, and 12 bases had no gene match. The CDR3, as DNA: TGTGCCAGCAGTTCCGGTCCCGGGACAGGGGGCTACTCTGAAGCTTTCTTT. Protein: CASSSGPGTGGYSEAFF.

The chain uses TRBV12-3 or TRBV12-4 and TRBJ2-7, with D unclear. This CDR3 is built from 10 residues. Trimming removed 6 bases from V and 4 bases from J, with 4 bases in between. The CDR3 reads CASRGYEQYF. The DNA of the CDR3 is TGTGCCAGCAGGGGTTACGAGCAGTACTTC.

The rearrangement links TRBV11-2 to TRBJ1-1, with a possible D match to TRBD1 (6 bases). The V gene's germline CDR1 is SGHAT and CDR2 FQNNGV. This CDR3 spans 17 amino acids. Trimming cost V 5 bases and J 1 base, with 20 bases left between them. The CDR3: CASSLLRGRLTNTEAFF. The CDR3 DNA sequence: TGTGCCAGCAGCCTGCTCCGGGGGCGACTTACGAACACTGAAGCTTTCTTT.

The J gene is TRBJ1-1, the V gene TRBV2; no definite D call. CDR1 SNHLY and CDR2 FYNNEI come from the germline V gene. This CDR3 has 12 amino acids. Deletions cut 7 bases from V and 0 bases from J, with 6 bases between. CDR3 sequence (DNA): TGTGCCAGCACCCCAATGAACACTGAAGCTTTCTTT. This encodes CASTPMNTEAFF.

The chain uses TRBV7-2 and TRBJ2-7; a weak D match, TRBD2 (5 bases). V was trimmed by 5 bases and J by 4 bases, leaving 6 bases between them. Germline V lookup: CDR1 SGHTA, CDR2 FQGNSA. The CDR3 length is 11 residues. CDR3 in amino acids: CASSGSYEQYF. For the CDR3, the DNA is TGTGCCAGCAGCGGGAGTTACGAGCAGTACTTC.